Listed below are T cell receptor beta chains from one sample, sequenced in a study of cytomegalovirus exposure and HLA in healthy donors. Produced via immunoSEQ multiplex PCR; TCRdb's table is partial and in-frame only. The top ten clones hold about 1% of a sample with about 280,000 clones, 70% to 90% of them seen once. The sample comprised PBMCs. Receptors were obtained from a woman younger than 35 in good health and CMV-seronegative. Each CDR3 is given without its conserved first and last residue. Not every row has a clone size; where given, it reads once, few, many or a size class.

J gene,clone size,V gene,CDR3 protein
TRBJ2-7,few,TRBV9,ASSTGQGYEQY
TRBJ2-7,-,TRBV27,ASSLYRTGIIDEQY
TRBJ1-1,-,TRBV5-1,ASSLGLAGVWNTEAF
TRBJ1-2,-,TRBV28,ASSFPQGQANYGYT
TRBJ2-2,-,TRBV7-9,ASSLRIGLAGGNTGELF
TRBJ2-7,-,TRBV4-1,ASSQGRASGSYEQY
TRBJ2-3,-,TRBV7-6,ASSLPRDRTDTQY
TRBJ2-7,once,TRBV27,ASSRVASYEQY
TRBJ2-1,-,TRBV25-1,ASSVLYNEQF
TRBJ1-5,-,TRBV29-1,SVRTSLNQPQH
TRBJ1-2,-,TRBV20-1,SAGVYGYT
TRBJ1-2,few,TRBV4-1,ASSQVRTGTGYGYT
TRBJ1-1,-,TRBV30,ARGRVETEAF
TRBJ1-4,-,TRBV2,ASSEVRQGSRKLF
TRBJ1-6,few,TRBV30,AWSTGQLANSPLH
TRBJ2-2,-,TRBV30,SHRTNTGELF
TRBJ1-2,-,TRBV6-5,ASSYSNGNYGYT
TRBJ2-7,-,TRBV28,ASSRSGTSYEQY
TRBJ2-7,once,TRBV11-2,ASSRTGDEQY
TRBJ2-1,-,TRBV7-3,ASSPTGTDNEQF
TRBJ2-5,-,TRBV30,ASEELPQETQY
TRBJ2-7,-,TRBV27,ASSLASGGTTMQY
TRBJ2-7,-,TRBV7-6,ASSLGGRVAGSYEQY
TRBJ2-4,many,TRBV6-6,ASSWGLAGGFIQY
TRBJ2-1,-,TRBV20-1,SAPYETSTF
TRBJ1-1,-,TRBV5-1,ASSAGQGDLGNTEAF
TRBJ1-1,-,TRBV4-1,ASRPGQGARAMAEAF
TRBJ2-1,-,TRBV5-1,ASSLDYGTGGDEQF
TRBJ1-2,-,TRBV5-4,ASSLGGLNGYT
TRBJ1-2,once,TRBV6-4,ASSDSRGFNGYT
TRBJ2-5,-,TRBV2,AIARQETQY
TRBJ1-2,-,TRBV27,ASSPSQGTGYT
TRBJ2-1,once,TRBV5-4,ASSLDSHNEQF
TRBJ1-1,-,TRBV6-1,ASSEMRGYTEAF
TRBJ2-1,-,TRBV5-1,ASRGAPSYNEQF
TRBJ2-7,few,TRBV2,ASSERGSSYEQY
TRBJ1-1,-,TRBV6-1,ASPPVGAGTEAF
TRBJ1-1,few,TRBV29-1,SVLQGTEAF
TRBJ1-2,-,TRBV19,ASSSEDRKNGYT
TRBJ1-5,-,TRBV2,ASSERGGNQPQH
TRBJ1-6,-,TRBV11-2,ASSLAGVHFRGSPLH
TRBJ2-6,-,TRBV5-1,ASSLWTELSGANVLT
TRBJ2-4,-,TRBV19,ASSIDLAGEAKNIQY
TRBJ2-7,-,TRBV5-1,ASRSDYEQY
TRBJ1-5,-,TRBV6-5,ASSLGSDNQPQH
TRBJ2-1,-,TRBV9,ASSPGGLAGSRQQF
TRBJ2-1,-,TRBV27,ASSPLAGSYNEQF
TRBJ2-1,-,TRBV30,AWSEAAGGENEQF
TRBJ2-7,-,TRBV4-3,ASSQDMGQGVFEQY